Included here is one T cell receptor (beta chain) sequence, with context. The data were obtained in a study of PD-L1 blockade in urothelial cancer. The germline gives CDR1 MGHRA, CDR2 YSYEKL. This CDR3 contains 15 residues. Trimming took 4 bases from V and 1 from J, leaving 13 bases between them. Libraries were prepared by immunoSEQ multiplex PCR; TCRdb keeps only in-frame clonotypes and omits some of them. The table has approximately 100,000 clones, approximately 85% seen once; the top ten hold 2.4%. The source was PBMCs, collected around atezolizumab (anti-PD-L1) treatment. The TCR originated in a man over 45 with urothelial cancer. The chain recombines TRBV4-1 with TRBJ1-2; D not resolved. The CDR3 loop reads CASSPSAAVNYGYTF. The CDR3 bases are TGCGCCAGCAGCCCATCGGCGGCGGTTAACTATGGCTACACCTTC.